The entry below describes one T cell receptor (beta chain). The CDR3 has 14 residues. V was shortened by 6 bases and J by 5 bases, with 17 bases between the two germline ends. Germline-derived CDR1 and CDR2 are MNHEY and SVGAGI. TCR beta was sequenced from blood CD8+ and CD4+ T cells. Random hexamers were used to reverse transcribe the RNA input (about 0.5 to 1 ug). Each CDR3 protein gets one entry after TCRdb re-called the immunoSEQ multiplex PCR reads with MiXCR. The top ten clones hold around 0.2% of a sample with about 130,000 distinct CDR3 sequences, approximately 96% of them seen once. The sample belongs to a study of CD8 T cells in Susac syndrome. In the study overall: At the time of blood draw, patients with Susac syndrome were therapy-naive, receiving corticosteroids, or receiving intravenous immunoglobulin alone.

J is TRBJ2-7 and V is TRBV6-5, with D uncertain. Sequenced input: CD8+ T cells from PBMCs. This TCR was recovered from a human donor with Susac syndrome. The CDR3 loop reads CASSPLMGWNEQYF. The CDR3 DNA reads as TGTGCCAGCAGCCCCTTGATGGGGTGGAACGAGCAGTACTTC.